This T cell receptor beta chain derives from a study of regulatory T cells in long-lasting Graves disease. Findings of the study overall: Tissue studied was limited to peripheral blood, excluding thyroid tissue. Clonotypes that were public and shared totalled around 2,700 in persistent patients versus around 1,000 in new patients.

Documented time point: newly diagnosed GD, antithyroid drugs for less than 3 months. From PBMCs, RNA was extracted and then used to make the TCR library. The CDR3 has 14 residues. Trimming took off 6 bases at V and 0 bases at J, with 8 bases between the two ends. This clonotype was seen many times. Its antigen is not identified. Arm-PCR of CDR3 regions and iRepertoire HTBI primers were used to build TCR beta libraries. TCRdb independently ran MiXCR on the multiplex PCR reads; one entry per CDR3 protein. The sample records about 460,000 distinct CDR3 sequences, 13% to 15% being singletons. In addition, the sample was reused for a study of T cells in Graves' hyperthyroidism and ophthalmopathy. That paper adds: Uncontrolled infection, other autoimmune disease, pregnancy or lactation led to exclusion.

This TCR was sampled from a woman aged 50 to 60 with Graves disease. Material: peripheral blood mononuclear cells (PBMCs), obtained at new diagnosis, from a patient treated with antithyroid drugs. The rearrangement links TRBV12-3 or TRBV12-4 to TRBJ2-2; D not certain. In DNA, the CDR3 is TGTGCCAGCAGGAGTCAGGCGAACACCGGGGAGCTGTTTTTT. Its translation: CASRSQANTGELFF.